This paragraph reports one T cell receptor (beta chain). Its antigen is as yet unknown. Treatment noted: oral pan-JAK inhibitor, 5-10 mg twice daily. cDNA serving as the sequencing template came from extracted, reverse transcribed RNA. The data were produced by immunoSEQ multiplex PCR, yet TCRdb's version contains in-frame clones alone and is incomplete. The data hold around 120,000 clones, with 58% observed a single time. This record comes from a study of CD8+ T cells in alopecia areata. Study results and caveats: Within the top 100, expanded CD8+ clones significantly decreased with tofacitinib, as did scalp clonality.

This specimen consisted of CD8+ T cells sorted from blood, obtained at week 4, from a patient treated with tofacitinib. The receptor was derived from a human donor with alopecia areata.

CDR3 sequence (DNA): TGTGCCAGCAGGATAGGGGGGGTCGAGACCCAGTACTTC. Its translation is CASRIGGVETQYF. The chain joins TRBV6-5 to TRBJ2-5; the D gene is possibly TRBD2 (7 bases). Germline CDR1 is MNHEY and CDR2 is SVGAGI. Trimming removed 6 bases at V and 5 bases at J, with 13 bases between. CDR3 length: 13 residues.